These T cell receptor beta chains were read from a single sample in a study of tumor-infiltrating lymphocytes in oesophageal squamous cell carcinoma. TCRdb ran MiXCR on the PCR reads and lists one entry per CDR3 protein. The repertoire includes 15,000 to 20,000 distinct CDR3 sequences, around 50% of them detected once, and roughly a sixth sits in the top ten. What was sequenced was esophageal tumor tissue. These receptor sequences come from a male donor with esophageal squamous cell carcinoma. Both conserved end residues are part of each CDR3. Fields, in order: J gene, clone size, V gene, D gene, CDR3 protein, CDR3 DNA. D genes are given only for firm matches. Clone size is not always given. Where it is, it says once, few, many or a class for expanded clones.

J: TRBJ2-1; size: -; V: TRBV7-3; D: TRBD2; CDR3: CASSLTSVAGRNEQFF; DNA: TGTGCCAGCAGCTTAACGTCGGTAGCGGGAAGGAATGAGCAGTTCTTC
J: TRBJ2-7; size: -; V: TRBV20-1; D: TRBD2; CDR3: CSATSGRDEQYF; DNA: TGCAGTGCTACTAGCGGGAGAGACGAGCAGTACTTC
J: TRBJ1-1; size: -; V: TRBV25-1; D: -; CDR3: CASSKGVNEQFF; DNA: TGTGCCAGCAGTAAAGGGGTGAATGAGCAGTTCTTT
J: TRBJ1-6; size: few; V: TRBV6-1; D: -; CDR3: CASSAGTYNSPLHF; DNA: TGTGCCAGCAGCGCCGGGACTTATAATTCACCCCTCCACTTT
J: TRBJ2-3; size: -; V: TRBV7-9; D: TRBD2; CDR3: CASSRTSGGAFIDTQYF; DNA: TGTGCCAGCAGCCGGACTAGCGGGGGGGCTTTTATAGATACGCAGTATTTT
J: TRBJ2-3; size: medium-sized; V: TRBV7-2; D: TRBD2; CDR3: CASSSKRGSTDTQYF; DNA: TGTGCCAGCAGCTCGAAGCGGGGCAGCACAGATACGCAGTATTTT
J: TRBJ2-3; size: -; V: TRBV28; D: TRBD1; CDR3: CASTGTGDFTDTKYF; DNA: TGTGCCAGCACCGGGACAGGAGACTTCACAGATACGAAGTATTTT
J: TRBJ1-6; size: once; V: TRBV7-2; D: -; CDR3: CASSLEPGQSRGLTLHF; DNA: TGTGCCAGCAGCTTAGAACCCGGACAGAGCCGCGGACTCACCCTCCACTTT
J: TRBJ2-3; size: -; V: TRBV13; D: -; CDR3: CASSFGTRNTDTQYF; DNA: TGTGCCAGCAGCTTCGGGACGCGGAACACAGATACGCAGTATTTT
J: TRBJ2-1; size: -; V: TRBV7-2; D: TRBD2; CDR3: CASSLSITSGAGYNEQFF; DNA: TGTGCCAGCAGCTTAAGCATTACTAGCGGGGCCGGATACAATGAGCAGTTCTTC
J: TRBJ2-1; size: -; V: TRBV7-9; D: -; CDR3: CASSLPGNEQFF; DNA: TGTGCCAGCAGCTTACCCGGGAATGAGCAGTTCTTC
J: TRBJ1-1; size: many; V: TRBV11-1; D: -; CDR3: CASSPTENTEAFF; DNA: TGTGCCAGCAGCCCTACAGAGAACACTGAAGCTTTCTTT
J: TRBJ2-7; size: many; V: TRBV6-1; D: -; CDR3: CASSERGGWDEQYF; DNA: TGTGCCAGCAGTGAACGTGGGGGATGGGACGAGCAGTACTTC
J: TRBJ1-1; size: -; V: TRBV2; D: -; CDR3: CASGKEGRTEAFF; DNA: TGTGCCAGCGGAAAAGAAGGTAGAACTGAAGCTTTCTTT
J: TRBJ2-1; size: -; V: TRBV7-2; D: -; CDR3: CASSLDLGTYNEQFF; DNA: TGTGCCAGCAGCTTAGATCTGGGGACTTACAATGAGCAGTTCTTC
J: TRBJ2-5; size: many; V: TRBV28; D: -; CDR3: CASSLQGLQTQYF; DNA: TGTGCCAGCAGTTTACAGGGGCTGCAGACCCAGTACTTC
J: TRBJ2-7; size: many; V: TRBV6-6; D: TRBD1; CDR3: CASSYSILGTGALQLGNEQYF; DNA: TGTGCCAGCAGTTACTCGATACTAGGGACAGGGGCTCTACAGTTGGGCAATGAGCAGTACTTC
J: TRBJ1-2; size: few; V: TRBV7-6; D: -; CDR3: CASSLRGGDYGYTF; DNA: TGTGCCAGCAGCTTAAGAGGGGGGGACTATGGCTACACCTTC